Following are 22 T cell receptor beta chains from one sample sequenced in a study of shared clonotypes between healthy human individuals. The assay was immunoSEQ multiplex PCR, and TCRdb's table has in-frame clones only and misses some. This sample has fewer than 3 million clones; around 93% occur once, and the top ten carry about 0.41%. Source material: naive CD4+ T cells from PBMCs. Subset indicated: CD45RA+ positively selected. The receptors were gathered from a man between 18 and 29 years old in good health. Some clones in this sample may be carry-over from other donors' samples.

On this clone: The same CDR3 can be traced to other DNA sequences in this sample. The rearrangement uses TRBV5-1 and TRBJ1-5; D might be TRBD1 (6 bases). The CDR3 is 15 amino acids. Trimming pared 4 bases from V and 1 base from J, leaving 12 bases between. Germline CDR1 is SGHRS and CDR2 is YFSETQ. CDR3 region: CASSPQGLSNQPQHF. Here the CDR3 DNA reads TGCGCCAGCAGCCCACAGGGATTGAGCAATCAGCCCCAGCATTTT.

A note on this clone: This CDR3 is also generated by other DNA sequences in the sample. V usage is TRBV5-6 and J usage is TRBJ1-4, with 7 nucleotides matching TRBD1. This CDR3 has 14 amino acids. Germline CDR1 reads SGHDT; CDR2 reads YYEEEE. V lost 0 bases and J lost 8; bases outside the gene matches: 4. The CDR3 DNA is TGTGCCAGCAGCTTGGCCGGACAGGAAGAAAAACTGTTTTTT. Translating gives CASSLAGQEEKLFF. Full variable domain (outside the CDR3, taken from reference TRBV5-6 and TRBJ1-4): DAGVTQSPTHLIKTRGQQVTLRCSPKSGHDTVSWYQQALGQGPQFIFQYYEEEERQRGNFPDRFSGHQFPNYSSELNVNALLLGDSALYLCASSLAGQEEKLFFGSGTQLSVL.

V and J are TRBV5-1 and TRBJ1-2, with 11 bases lining up with TRBD1. V gave up 4 bases and J gave up 1 base; unmatched junction bases: 9. CDR3 length: 17 amino acids. Germline CDR1 and CDR2: SGHRS and YFSETQ. The CDR3 DNA reads as TGCGCCAGCAGCCCTAGGACAGGGGGCGGTAATAACTATGGCTACACCTTC. Translating gives CASSPRTGGGNNYGYTF.

This chain links TRBV4-1 with TRBJ2-1, with 9 nucleotides matching TRBD2. The germline gives CDR1 MGHRA, CDR2 YSYEKL. This CDR3 region has 17 residues. The V segment lost 0 bases and the J segment 3 bases; nucleotides outside the gene matches: 6. The CDR3 DNA is TGCGCCAGCAGCCAAGATGTCGCTAGCGGGAACTACAATGAGCAGTTCTTC. Translation gives CASSQDVASGNYNEQFF.

The V gene is TRBV28, the J gene TRBJ1-4, with a possible D match to TRBD1 (5 bases). Germline-derived CDR1 and CDR2 are MDHEN and SYDVKM. This CDR3 contains 20 residues. The ends were cut back, 2 bases at V and 5 bases at J, with 27 bases in the middle. The CDR3 DNA is TGTGCCAGCAGTTTAAGCTTCCTTAGGGGTTCCCCGCACCCAAATGAAAAACTGTTTTTT. The encoded protein is CASSLSFLRGSPHPNEKLFF.

Of note for this clone: Other DNA sequences of this sample code for an identical CDR3. The CDR3 DNA follows: TGTGCCAGCTCACCACCCGGGACAGCTAACACCGGGGAGCTGTTTTTT. This sequence encodes CASSPPGTANTGELFF. This chain joins TRBV18 and TRBJ2-2; 7 nucleotides match TRBD1. The V segment lost 0 bases and the J segment 2 bases; nucleotides outside the gene matches: 3. This CDR3 has 16 amino acids. The germline CDR1 and CDR2 sequences are KGHSH and LQKENI.

The rearrangement uses TRBV7-2 and TRBJ2-5, with 9 bases lining up with TRBD1. Germline CDR1 reads SGHTA; CDR2 reads FQGNSA. This CDR3 region has 15 residues. Losses at the gene ends were 5 bases for V and 5 bases for J; bases not matched to a gene: 9. The CDR3 loop is CASSPRTGDGETQYF. The CDR3 DNA sequence: TGTGCCAGCAGCCCCCGGACAGGGGATGGGGAGACCCAGTACTTC.

The rearrangement uses TRBV7-2 and TRBJ2-2; 8 nucleotides line up with TRBD1. Losses at the gene ends were 5 bases for V and 5 bases for J; bases not matched to a gene: 10. Germline CDR1 reads SGHTA; CDR2 reads FQGNSA. The CDR3 sequence is 16 residues long. CDR3 sequence (DNA): TGTGCCAGCAGCCGAGGGACAGGAGGGGGGACCGGGGAGCTGTTTTTT. Protein product: CASSRGTGGGTGELFF. Based on the CDR3 plus reference TRBV7-2 and TRBJ2-2, the full variable domain is GAGVSQSPSNKVTEKGKDVELRCDPISGHTALYWYRQSLGQGLEFLIYFQGNSAPDKSGLPSDRFSAERTGGSVSTLTIQRTQQEDSAVYLCASSRGTGGGTGELFFGEGSRLTVL.

This clone appeared a few times. Other DNA sequences of this sample code for an identical CDR3. The chain joins TRBV4-1 to TRBJ2-7, with 10 positions matching TRBD2. The CDR3 totals 15 residues. Losses at the gene ends were 3 bases for V and 2 bases for J; bases not matched to a gene: 4. Germline lookup yields CDR1 MGHRA and CDR2 YSYEKL. The DNA for the CDR3 is TGCGCCAGCAGCCAGGGGCTAGCGGGAGCCTACGAGCAGTACTTC. Translation: CASSQGLAGAYEQYF.

J is TRBJ2-7 and V is TRBV27, with 10 bases that match TRBD1. The CDR3 extends over 14 amino acids. Per germline, CDR1 MNHEY and CDR2 SMNVEV (reference sequence). Trimming took 7 bases from V and 3 from J; bases not matched to a gene: 6. The CDR3 spells CASTRTGGFYEQYF. The CDR3 DNA sequence: TGTGCCAGCACCCGGACAGGGGGATTCTACGAGCAGTACTTC.

The chain recombines TRBV10-3 with TRBJ2-5; D is unresolved. This CDR3 is 12 amino acids long. Germline V gene sequence: CDR1 ENHRY, CDR2 SYGVKD. Trimming cost V 4 bases and J 3 bases, with 6 bases left between them. CDR3 protein: CAISGTEETQYF. CDR3 bases: TGTGCCATCAGTGGGACCGAAGAGACCCAGTACTTC.

The genes are TRBV29-1 and TRBJ2-1; D might be TRBD1 (6 bases). Trimming took 3 bases from V and 5 from J, leaving 14 bases between them. The CDR3 consists of 14 residues. Germline CDR1 is SQVTM and CDR2 is ANQGSEA. This CDR3 is CSVESLKGDNEQFF. For the CDR3, the DNA is TGCAGCGTTGAGTCCCTAAAGGGGGACAATGAGCAGTTCTTC.

V gene TRBV19 combines with J gene TRBJ2-3; TRBD2 matches 9 bases. Trimming cost V 2 bases and J 8 bases; bases outside gene matches: 8. Germline CDR1 reads LNHDA; CDR2 reads SQIVND (reference sequence). The CDR3 is made up of 15 amino acids. CDR3 sequence reads: CASSISLAGFGTQYF. The DNA for the CDR3 is TGTGCCAGTAGTATATCGCTAGCGGGATTTGGTACGCAGTATTTT.

Notes on this clone: The sample carries other DNA sequences with the same CDR3. The genes are TRBV7-2 and TRBJ2-5; D gene unclear. Germline V gene data show CDR1 as SGHTA and CDR2 as FQGNSA. The V gene lost 1 base and the J gene lost 5 bases, with 11 bases spanning the gap. The CDR3 spans 14 residues. CDR3 residues: CASSLVGGRETQYF. DNA of the CDR3: TGTGCCAGCAGCTTAGTAGGCGGTAGGGAGACCCAGTACTTC.

The chain employs TRBV7-9 and TRBJ2-5, with D perhaps TRBD1 (5 bases). The germline gives CDR1 SEHNR, CDR2 FQNEAQ (reference sequence). Trimming pared 4 bases from V and 1 base from J, leaving 13 bases between. There are 15 residues in the CDR3. For the CDR3, the DNA is TGTGCCAGCAGCTCTTCCACAGGTACCCAAGAGACCCAGTACTTC. Translation: CASSSSTGTQETQYF.

With respect to this clone: Other nucleotide sequences from this sample produce the same CDR3. The chain recombines TRBV5-1 with TRBJ1-5, with no clear D. Germline-derived CDR1 and CDR2 are SGHRS and YFSETQ. The length of the CDR3 is 15 residues. V was cut by 2 bases and J by 0 bases, with 9 bases left in between. The CDR3 here is CASSFEGSSNQPQHF. CDR3 in DNA: TGCGCCAGCAGCTTCGAGGGATCTAGCAATCAGCCCCAGCATTTT.

The chain links TRBV4-2 to TRBJ2-3; 10 positions agree with TRBD2. The CDR3 sequence is 18 residues long. The V gene's germline CDR1 is LGHNA and CDR2 YNFKEQ. V was pared by 4 bases and J by 10 bases, with 20 bases of the junction left unmatched. CDR3 nucleotide sequence: TGTGCCAGCAGCCCCCCCGGGACAGCGGGAGGGCCTCGGTACGCGCAGTATTTT. Protein: CASSPPGTAGGPRYAQYF.

The gene calls are TRBV2 and TRBJ1-4, with 8 bases identical to TRBD1. The V and J ends lost 5 bases and 8 bases, in that order; junction bases with no gene match: 13. This CDR3 comprises 16 residues. CDR1 and CDR2 from the germline V gene are SNHLY and FYNNEI. The CDR3 sequence: CASSSRSGQGWEKLFF. CDR3 nucleotides: TGTGCCAGCAGTTCTCGTAGCGGACAGGGTTGGGAAAAACTGTTTTTT.

The chain has TRBV29-1 and TRBJ1-2, with TRBD1 identical over 7 bases. CDR3 length: 13 residues. From germline, CDR1 is SQVTM and CDR2 ANQGSEA. Germline trimming cut 5 bases from V and 5 bases from J; bases unmatched to any gene: 8. The DNA of the CDR3 is TGCAGCGTTACCGGACAGGCGTTATATGGCTACACCTTC. Protein product: CSVTGQALYGYTF.

This clone was counted once. The genes are TRBV29-1 and TRBJ1-1; tentative D call: TRBD1 (5 bases). The CDR3 is 12 amino acids. CDR1 and CDR2 from the germline V gene are SQVTM and ANQGSEA. The V and J ends lost 6 bases and 3 bases respectively, with 11 bases between them. CDR3 DNA sequence: TGCAGCGTACGGCGGGACCACACTGAAGCTTTCTTT. It translates to CSVRRDHTEAFF.

The V call is TRBV7-6, the J call TRBJ2-3; 10 bases are shared with TRBD1. The germline gives CDR1 SGHVS, CDR2 FNYEAQ. V lost 5 bases to trimming and J lost 0 bases; unmatched junction nucleotides: 5. This CDR3 is 16 amino acids long. The CDR3 region is CASSPRDRGSTDTQYF. For the CDR3, the DNA is TGTGCCAGCAGCCCCCGGGACAGGGGAAGCACAGATACGCAGTATTTT.

This chain connects TRBV4-3 to TRBJ1-5, with 8 bases lining up with TRBD1. Losses at the gene ends were 0 bases for V and 7 bases for J; bases not matched to a gene: 8. Germline V gene data show CDR1 as LGHNA and CDR2 as YSLEER. The CDR3 runs to 16 residues. CDR3 region: CASSQEFRGPPQPQHF. The CDR3 nucleotides read TGCGCCAGCAGCCAAGAATTCAGGGGGCCGCCGCAGCCCCAGCATTTT.